The table lists the clone carrying this T cell receptor beta chain with a few counts. The target antigen is unknown. Unique molecular identifiers were used in preparing the TCRbeta library. TCRdb recomputed calls from the PCR reads with MiXCR, one row per CDR3 protein. This table has some 300,000 distinct CDR3 sequences, roughly a tenth appearing once. This entry comes from a study of T-cell reconstitution after alpha-beta-depleted transplantation in children. Study-wide points: T cells produced anew were the main source of T-cell counts and diversity one year after transplant. After transplant, at about two months, alpha-beta T cells were reportedly derived from several hundred expanded graft clones. There were some patients whose high TCRbeta diversity at day 60 came from surviving recipient T cells and thymic progenitors.

From germline, CDR1 is SGHTA and CDR2 FQGNSA. The CDR3 totals 14 residues. V was trimmed by 3 bases and J by 6 bases, leaving 14 bases between them. The V call is TRBV7-2, the J call TRBJ2-5, with a weak D call TRBD1 (5 bases). The sequence was collected from a boy under two years old with acute myeloid leukemia, due to receive a stem cell transplant. The starting material was PBMCs, obtained before TCRalphabeta/CD19-depleted stem cell transplant. CDR3 region: CASSFAGRAQTQYF. CDR3 nucleotide sequence: TGTGCCAGCAGCTTCGCCGGCAGGGCCCAGACCCAGTACTTC.